The present TCR beta chain was sequenced within a study of T cells in tuberculosis. In regard to this clone: Its matching antigen is unknown.

Overall study results and limits: GMM-specific TCRs were nearer to active tuberculosis alpha repertoires, suggesting expansion.

This CDR3 is 11 amino acids long. Germline assignment: CDR1 LNHDA and CDR2 SQIVND (reference sequence). Trimming left V 8 bases short and J 6 bases short, with 7 bases between. Here immunoSEQ multiplex PCR was the method, and the copy in TCRdb shows in-frame clones only, minus some. Of about 30,000 clones listed, around 93% are singletons. Time point described: new active TB diagnosis, blood taken before or within 7 days of starting treatment. Patients were newly diagnosed, HIV-seronegative, and aged 18 or older. Unsorted cryopreserved PBMC were sequenced, averaging around 100,000 T cells per clinical donor.

The sample here was PBMCs, taken at tuberculosis diagnosis. The receptor was isolated from an adult with tuberculosis. The chain combines TRBV19 with TRBJ2-2, with D unresolved. The CDR3 nucleotides are TGTGCCAGTCGGTTGTCCGGGGAGCTGTTTTTT. Amino acid sequence: CASRLSGELFF.